A single sample gave rise to the 8 T cell receptor beta chains below, sequenced in a study of blood T cell repertoires in COVID-19. This table comes from immunoSEQ multiplex PCR, and its TCRdb copy is limited to in-frame clones, with some not included. The table records about 130,000 clones, about 88% of them present only once. Sequencing input: peripheral blood. Receptor source: a man aged 50-60 years with active COVID-19.

The rearrangement joins TRBV6-5 to TRBJ2-7; 8 bases are shared with TRBD1. Germline lookup yields CDR1 MNHEY and CDR2 SVGAGI. The V gene end was trimmed by 5 bases and the J gene end by 2 bases; junction bases not matched to a gene: 8. The CDR3 consists of 15 residues. The CDR3 reads CASSKSDRGPYEQYF. The CDR3 DNA reads TGTGCCAGCAGTAAATCCGACAGGGGCCCCTACGAGCAGTACTTC.

The chain combines TRBV5-1 with TRBJ1-5; D gene unclear. Germline values: CDR1 SGHRS, CDR2 YFSETQ. V was shortened by 4 bases and J by 3 bases, with 11 bases between the two germline ends. The CDR3 spans 14 residues. Here the CDR3 reads CASSSGVPNQPQHF. As DNA, the CDR3 is TGCGCCAGCAGCAGTGGAGTGCCCAATCAGCCCCAGCATTTT. The full variable domain, its missing parts supplied by reference TRBV5-1 and TRBJ1-5, is KAGVTQTPRYLIKTRGQQVTLSCSPISGHRSVSWYQQTPGQGLQFLFEYFSETQRNKGNFPGRFSGRQFSNSRSEMNVSTLELGDSALYLCASSSGVPNQPQHFGDGTRLSIL.

The rearrangement uses TRBV2 and TRBJ2-7, with D perhaps TRBD2 (5 bases). Trimming stripped 5 bases from V and 0 bases from J, with 8 bases between. Germline V gene lookup returns CDR1 SNHLY and CDR2 FYNNEI. The CDR3 is 13 amino acids. The CDR3 loop reads CASSWENSYEQYV. DNA of the CDR3: TGTGCCAGCAGTTGGGAGAACTCCTACGAGCAGTACGTC.

This sequence joins TRBV6-6 and TRBJ2-1, with TRBD2 identical over 11 bases. V shed 6 bases, J shed 0 bases, and the junction held 7 bases outside the gene matches. CDR1 and CDR2 from the germline V gene are MNHNY and SVGAGI (reference sequence). CDR3 length: 17 residues. CDR3 loop: CASSRGTSGFSYNEQFF. CDR3 DNA sequence: TGTGCCAGCAGCCGAGGGACTAGCGGATTCTCCTACAATGAGCAGTTCTTC.

The genes are TRBV7-2 and TRBJ1-2, with unresolved D. Trimming removed 2 bases from V and 4 bases from J, with 11 bases in between. This CDR3 has 14 amino acids. Germline V gene sequence: CDR1 SGHTA, CDR2 FQGNSA. The CDR3 coding sequence is TGTGCCAGCAGCTTAATTCCAGAGGGCTATGGCTACACCTTC. Its translation: CASSLIPEGYGYTF.

Here the CDR3 reads CASSSQVSGNTIYF. In nucleotides, the CDR3 is TGTGCCAGCAGCTCACAGGTCTCTGGAAACACCATATATTTT. The V call is TRBV7-8, the J call TRBJ1-3; D is perhaps TRBD1 (5 bases). This CDR3 has 14 amino acids. The V end was cut by 4 bases, the J end by 0 bases, with 7 bases between. Looked up from germline, CDR1 is SGHVS and CDR2 is FQNEAQ.

The gene calls are TRBV5-1 and TRBJ2-1; TRBD2 matches at 8 bases. Germline lookup yields CDR1 SGHRS and CDR2 YFSETQ. Losses at the gene ends were 2 bases for V and 10 bases for J; bases not matched to a gene: 11. This CDR3 spans 15 amino acids. The CDR3 here is CASSLVAGGRKEQFF. CDR3 DNA: TGCGCCAGCAGCTTAGTGGCGGGGGGCCGAAAGGAGCAGTTCTTC.

This clone appeared many times. This sequence joins TRBV4-1 and TRBJ2-2; D is possibly TRBD2 (6 bases). The germline V gene has CDR1 MGHRA and CDR2 YSYEKL. V was cut by 0 bases and J by 4 bases, with 12 bases left in between. The CDR3 consists of 16 residues. The CDR3: CASSQEAGISTGELFF. As DNA, the CDR3 is TGCGCCAGCAGCCAAGAGGCGGGGATAAGCACCGGGGAGCTGTTTTTT.